Listed below are T cell receptor beta chains from one sample, sequenced in a study of tumor-infiltrating lymphocytes in localized non-small cell lung cancer. Sequenced by immunoSEQ multiplex PCR; TCRdb stores in-frame clones only, minus some. Seen here are about 12,000 clones, roughly 85% observed once, and the top ten hold over 3.5%. The sequencing input was uninvolved lung tissue not adjacent to the tumor. The receptors were gathered from a human donor with non-small cell lung cancer. CDR3s include the opening cysteine and the closing phenylalanine or tryptophan. A D gene is named only where the DNA matches it firmly. A clone size is listed for some rows: how often the clone was seen (once, few, many), or a class if it is expanded.

CDR3 DNA: TGTGCCAGCAGCTTAGGGGGGAGTCGCACCGGGGAGCTGTTTTTT
CDR3 protein: CASSLGGSRTGELFF
D gene: .
J gene: TRBJ2-2
clone size: few
V gene: TRBV7-8

CDR3 DNA: TGTGCCAGCAGCTTTGAGGGGATGCGCGGGGAGCTGTTTTTT
CDR3 protein: CASSFEGMRGELFF
D gene: .
J gene: TRBJ2-2
clone size: .
V gene: TRBV5-4

CDR3 DNA: TGTGCCAGCAGTCCATGGGGTGGGGTGGAAAAACTGTTTTTT
CDR3 protein: CASSPWGGVEKLFF
D gene: .
J gene: TRBJ1-4
clone size: .
V gene: TRBV7-9

CDR3 DNA: TGTGCCAGCACCCCTTCTGACAATGAGCAGTTCTTC
CDR3 protein: CASTPSDNEQFF
D gene: .
J gene: TRBJ2-1
clone size: .
V gene: TRBV2

CDR3 DNA: TGTGCCAGCAGCGTAGAGATGGGAGCTAGCGGGGGGCCTACAGATACGCAGTATTTT
CDR3 protein: CASSVEMGASGGPTDTQYF
D gene: TRBD2
J gene: TRBJ2-3
clone size: once
V gene: TRBV9

CDR3 DNA: TGTGCCAGCAGCCGCATCGCAGCGGGAGTTGACGAGCAGTACTTC
CDR3 protein: CASSRIAAGVDEQYF
D gene: TRBD2
J gene: TRBJ2-7
clone size: .
V gene: TRBV7-9

CDR3 DNA: TGTGCCAGCAGTTACCGGGACAAGGCCTACGAGCAGTACTTC
CDR3 protein: CASSYRDKAYEQYF
D gene: .
J gene: TRBJ2-7
clone size: .
V gene: TRBV6-6

CDR3 DNA: TGTGCCAGCAGCTTAGGGAGGAACACTGAAGCTTTCTTT
CDR3 protein: CASSLGRNTEAFF
D gene: .
J gene: TRBJ1-1
clone size: .
V gene: TRBV7-2

CDR3 DNA: TGTGCCAGTAGTATAACCAGAGACTATGGCTACACCTTC
CDR3 protein: CASSITRDYGYTF
D gene: .
J gene: TRBJ1-2
clone size: medium-sized
V gene: TRBV19

CDR3 DNA: TGTGCCAGCAGTGAGGGAGGGGGCTCCTACAATGAGCAGTTCTTC
CDR3 protein: CASSEGGGSYNEQFF
D gene: .
J gene: TRBJ2-1
clone size: .
V gene: TRBV6-1

CDR3 DNA: TGTGCCAGCAGCCCAGTCGAGGGCTCGGATGAGCAGTTCTTC
CDR3 protein: CASSPVEGSDEQFF
D gene: .
J gene: TRBJ2-1
clone size: .
V gene: TRBV7-2

CDR3 DNA: TGTGCCAGCTCACCTACAGGGGGCTGGGAGACCCAGTACTTC
CDR3 protein: CASSPTGGWETQYF
D gene: TRBD1
J gene: TRBJ2-5
clone size: .
V gene: TRBV18

CDR3 DNA: TGTGCCAGCAGCCCCTCCGGGACATCGACGGAGACCCAGTACTTC
CDR3 protein: CASSPSGTSTETQYF
D gene: .
J gene: TRBJ2-5
clone size: .
V gene: TRBV5-4

CDR3 DNA: TGCGCCAGCAGCTTGGCTGCTGGGACAGGGGGAGAGCAGTACTTC
CDR3 protein: CASSLAAGTGGEQYF
D gene: TRBD1
J gene: TRBJ2-5
clone size: .
V gene: TRBV5-1

CDR3 DNA: TGCGCCAGCAGCGATCCTACAGGGGGCGCGTACGAGCAGTACTTC
CDR3 protein: CASSDPTGGAYEQYF
D gene: TRBD1
J gene: TRBJ2-7
clone size: .
V gene: TRBV5-1

CDR3 DNA: TGTGCCAGCAGTTTACTTGGGAACGGCTATGGCTACACCTTC
CDR3 protein: CASSLLGNGYGYTF
D gene: .
J gene: TRBJ1-2
clone size: .
V gene: TRBV27

CDR3 DNA: TGTGCCAGCTCACCCGGGACAGTTTTCTACGAGCAGTACTTC
CDR3 protein: CASSPGTVFYEQYF
D gene: TRBD1
J gene: TRBJ2-7
clone size: .
V gene: TRBV18

CDR3 DNA: TGTGCCAGCAGCCCGGGCACCGGGGAGCTGTTTTTT
CDR3 protein: CASSPGTGELFF
D gene: .
J gene: TRBJ2-2
clone size: .
V gene: TRBV5-6

CDR3 DNA: TGCGCCAGCAGCTTGGATGGCAGGGCTGAAGCTTTCTTT
CDR3 protein: CASSLDGRAEAFF
D gene: .
J gene: TRBJ1-1
clone size: .
V gene: TRBV5-1

CDR3 DNA: TGTGCCAGTAGTAAACTAGCGGGCGTCTCCTACAATGAGCAGTTCTTC
CDR3 protein: CASSKLAGVSYNEQFF
D gene: TRBD2
J gene: TRBJ2-1
clone size: .
V gene: TRBV19

CDR3 DNA: TGTGCCAGCAGTAACCCCGGGGGGGCCACAGATACGCAGTATTTT
CDR3 protein: CASSNPGGATDTQYF
D gene: TRBD2
J gene: TRBJ2-3
clone size: .
V gene: TRBV6-5